The rows below give T cell receptor beta chains drawn from one sample of a study of cytomegalovirus exposure and HLA in healthy donors. Clones were read by immunoSEQ multiplex PCR, and TCRdb kept only the in-frame ones, dropping some. The data contain about 98,000 clones, roughly 87% of them singletons. The source material was PBMCs. The receptor set was obtained from a man younger than 35 in good health and CMV-seropositive. The CDR3 runs from the conserved cysteine through the conserved F or W. For some rows the clone size is stated as once, few or many, or as a class when expanded; others skip it.

V gene	J gene	clone size	CDR3 protein
TRBV4-3	TRBJ1-4	once	CASSLSIRVATNEKLFF
TRBV7-9	TRBJ2-7	NA	CASSLSYGTSALPYYEQYF
TRBV7-8	TRBJ1-2	NA	CASSGGTGGYYGYTF
TRBV7-9	TRBJ2-3	NA	CASSSTGTDTQYF
TRBV9	TRBJ2-7	NA	CASVCFGFLAYEQYF
TRBV9	TRBJ1-2	NA	CASSVAVGQGTYGYTF
TRBV28	TRBJ2-7	once	CASSVGHGSPHEQYF
TRBV9	TRBJ1-2	NA	CASSVDTNYGYTF
TRBV7-9	TRBJ2-2	NA	CASMGGDNTGELFF
TRBV28	TRBJ2-7	NA	CASRDRGAPSSYEQYF
TRBV4-3	TRBJ2-7	NA	CASSQDRAGPLREQYF
TRBV5-4	TRBJ2-5	NA	CASSLGQYQETQYF
TRBV7-2	TRBJ2-7	NA	CASSSFGAGGRDEQYF
TRBV25-1	TRBJ1-3	NA	CASSPRTGSAGNTIYF
TRBV11-2	TRBJ2-1	NA	CASSLGPGREKFF
TRBV4-3	TRBJ2-2	NA	CASSQDVMGSTGELFF
TRBV19	TRBJ2-7	NA	CASSSRRDAYEQYF
TRBV6-5	TRBJ2-2	NA	CASSSLAGRNTGELFF
TRBV6-5	TRBJ1-1	NA	CASSDRFGNTEAFF
TRBV13	TRBJ2-7	NA	CASSLGVKGQGLYEQYF
TRBV6-6	TRBJ1-6	once	CASSQQGTGNSPLHF
TRBV9	TRBJ2-7	NA	CASSVEVGRGGEQYF
TRBV6-1	TRBJ1-3	NA	CASSEVEESGNTIYF
TRBV6-6	TRBJ1-2	NA	CASSSDRAARNYGYTF
TRBV19	TRBJ2-3	NA	CASPLGGWGTDTQYF
TRBV10-3	TRBJ1-3	NA	CAISEREGNTIYF
TRBV2	TRBJ2-1	NA	CASSVRLAGNNEQFF
TRBV19	TRBJ2-5	NA	CASHSTGLQETQYF
TRBV12-5	TRBJ2-1	once	CASYASGKSYNEQFF
TRBV29-1	TRBJ2-5	NA	CSVQGDVETQYF
TRBV7-9	TRBJ2-1	NA	CASSFEGNEQFF
TRBV13	TRBJ2-3	NA	CASSRPTSGRAVDTQYF
TRBV6-1	TRBJ1-1	NA	CASSVAVRQNTEAFF
TRBV9	TRBJ2-1	NA	CASSAGGQGIDEQFF
TRBV14	TRBJ2-3	NA	CASSQVEVTQYF
TRBV19	TRBJ2-1	NA	CASNPGGSINEQFF
TRBV6-1	TRBJ2-5	NA	CASSATERETQYF
TRBV5-1	TRBJ1-1	NA	CASSLGTGYQMNTEAFF
TRBV7-9	TRBJ1-2	NA	CASSLESGGRFGAGYTF
TRBV7-9	TRBJ2-7	NA	CASSETGFGYEQYF
TRBV2	TRBJ2-1	NA	CASTNSTGGVKNEQFF
TRBV4-1	TRBJ2-7	NA	CASSLRGRSSYEQYF
TRBV9	TRBJ2-5	NA	CASSLSGEETQYF
TRBV28	TRBJ2-3	NA	CATQSGSTDTQYF
TRBV2	TRBJ1-5	NA	CASSEARGQPQHF
TRBV7-8	TRBJ1-5	NA	CASSQSLGRGQPQHF
TRBV6-4	TRBJ2-7	NA	CASSAEPGQGYEQYF
TRBV6-1	TRBJ2-1	once	CASSLGQGINEQFF